This T cell receptor beta chain came from a study of beta chain features in type 1 diabetes. The whole isolated RNA underwent reverse transcription, so sequencing captured expressed TCRB transcripts. Clones were read by immunoSEQ multiplex PCR, and TCRdb kept only the in-frame ones, dropping some. Of around 500,000 clones in the sample, approximately 30% were seen once. Worth noting for this clone: Its antigen is undetermined.

Study results and caveats: Shortening that was moderate but significant affected the TCRB CDR3s of Type 1 diabetes patients in all four CD4+ subsets.

V lost 5 bases and J 1 base, leaving 11 bases between the germline ends. CDR1 and CDR2 (germline): LNHNV, YYDKDF (reference sequence). This CDR3 has 15 amino acids. This receptor was identified in a man aged 18 to 30 in good health. Sequencing input: naive CD4+ T cells from blood. The rearrangement links TRBV15 to TRBJ1-4, with D perhaps TRBD1 (5 bases). DNA of the CDR3: TGTGCCACCAGCTCCCCAGGGAGAACTAATGAAAAACTGTTTTTT. It is translated as CATSSPGRTNEKLFF. Looking up the rest from reference TRBV15 and TRBJ1-4 gives the full variable domain: DAMVIQNPRYQVTQFGKPVTLSCSQTLNHNVMYWYQQKSSQAPKLLFHYYDKDFNNEADTPDNFQSRRPNTSFCFLDIRSPGLGDTAMYLCATSSPGRTNEKLFFGSGTQLSVL.